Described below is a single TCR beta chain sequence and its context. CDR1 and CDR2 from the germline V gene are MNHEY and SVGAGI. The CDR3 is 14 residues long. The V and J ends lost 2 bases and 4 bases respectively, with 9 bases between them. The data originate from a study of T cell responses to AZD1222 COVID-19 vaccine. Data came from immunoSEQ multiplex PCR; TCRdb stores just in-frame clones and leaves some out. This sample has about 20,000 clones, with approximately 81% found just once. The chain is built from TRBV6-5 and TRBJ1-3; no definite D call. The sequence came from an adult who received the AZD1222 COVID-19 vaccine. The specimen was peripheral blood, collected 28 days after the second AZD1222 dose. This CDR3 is CASSYRERGNTIYF. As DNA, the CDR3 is TGTGCCAGCAGTTACAGGGAGCGGGGAAACACCATATATTTT.